The present T cell receptor beta chain was sequenced within a study of blood T cell repertoires in COVID-19 (dated by TCRdb to the early 2020s). For the study in its entirety: Samples from collaborators originated in the United States, Italy and Spain and spanned both the acute and convalescent phases of COVID-19. Where available, HLA class I and class II types were obtained from metadata supplied by the sample provider rather than from assay-based typing. The sample metadata nearly always contained a de-identified subject ID, COVID-19 status, age in years and sex. The prospective study material was composed of cDNA or gDNA derived from T cells, B-cell-depleted T cells, or PBMCs. The samples were drawn from two sources: the first 160 participants of the ongoing ImmuneRACE study, and some 1,300 subjects contributed by 6 global collaborators. The repertoires were released in a freely available public database meant as a resource for research on the immune response to SARS-CoV-2. Deeply sampled blood TCRbeta repertoires from subjects exposed to, actively infected with, or recovered from COVID-19 were included in the dataset.

Details on this clone: The antigen this receptor binds is unknown. No per-base quality is available; no much larger clone lies one base away.

Whole blood was collected in K2EDTA tubes by collaborating institutions according to the institutions' own protocols. Collaborator samples were shipped for TCRbeta analysis as frozen whole blood, isolated PBMCs, or DNA extracted from either sample type. Clipping removes 3 bases from V and 1 base from J, with 10 as the unmatched junction base count. The germline V gene yields MGHRA for CDR1 and YSYEKL for CDR2. From cysteine to phenylalanine, the CDR3 is 18 amino acids long. Just CDR3 DNA is preserved here, 54 bases in frame from base 1. The immunoSEQ Assay, a bias-controlled multiplex PCR, was used to amplify TCRbeta CDR3 regions from genomic DNA. As for the original processing: The number of nucleated cells in each sample was estimated by amplification of reference gene primers within the assay. To quantify the absolute abundance of each unique TCRbeta CDR3 rearrangement, sequence reads were collapsed and filtered. For each sample, productive Simpson clonality was calculated by taking the square root of Simpson's diversity index across productive rearrangements. This is the immuneACCESS table as TCRdb keeps it, with only in-frame sequences that have V and J called. A part of the clones is gone; compared with another copy, unresolved V genes explain less than half, and the rest is unexplained. The D gene and trimming were derived from the DNA, and the V and J assignments and clone size from that table. Here the sample has nearly 110,000 clones; 80% to 95% occur a single time. Approximately 1.2% of the sample is in the top ten clones.

Study-wide findings and limitations: The amount of clinical and demographic metadata varied by source and participant and was provided uncurated.

Input material: peripheral blood. The receptor was derived from a woman in her twenties or thirties with acute or convalescent COVID-19. The chain is made from TRBV4-1 and TRBJ2-4, and 9 bases in between align with TRBD2. CDR3 reads: CASSQGIAGEPAKNIQYF. The DNA reads as follows: TGCGCCAGCAGCCAGGGCATAGCGGGGGAGCCCGCCAAAAACATTCAGTACTTC.